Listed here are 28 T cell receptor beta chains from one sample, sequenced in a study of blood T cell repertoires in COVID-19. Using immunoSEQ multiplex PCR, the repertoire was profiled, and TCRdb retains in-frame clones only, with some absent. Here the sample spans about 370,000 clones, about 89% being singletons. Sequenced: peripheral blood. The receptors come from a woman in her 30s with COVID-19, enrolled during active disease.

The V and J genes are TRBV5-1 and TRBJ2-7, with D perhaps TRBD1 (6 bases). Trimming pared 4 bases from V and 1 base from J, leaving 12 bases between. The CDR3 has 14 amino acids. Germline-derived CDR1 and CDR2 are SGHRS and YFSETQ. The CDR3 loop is CASSAWDNSYEQYF. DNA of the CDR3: TGCGCCAGCAGCGCCTGGGACAATTCCTACGAGCAGTACTTC. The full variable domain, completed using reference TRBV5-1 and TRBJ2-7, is KAGVTQTPRYLIKTRGQQVTLSCSPISGHRSVSWYQQTPGQGLQFLFEYFSETQRNKGNFPGRFSGRQFSNSRSEMNVSTLELGDSALYLCASSAWDNSYEQYFGPGTRLTVT.

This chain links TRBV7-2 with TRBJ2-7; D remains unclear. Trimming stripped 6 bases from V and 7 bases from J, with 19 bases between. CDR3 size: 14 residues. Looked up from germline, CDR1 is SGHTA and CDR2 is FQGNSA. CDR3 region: CASRPSSVPSEQYF. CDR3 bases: TGTGCCAGCAGACCTTCGAGCGTACCCTCTGAGCAGTACTTC. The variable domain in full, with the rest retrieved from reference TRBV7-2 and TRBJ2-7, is GAGVSQSPSNKVTEKGKDVELRCDPISGHTALYWYRQSLGQGLEFLIYFQGNSAPDKSGLPSDRFSAERTGGSVSTLTIQRTQQEDSAVYLCASRPSSVPSEQYFGPGTRLTVT.

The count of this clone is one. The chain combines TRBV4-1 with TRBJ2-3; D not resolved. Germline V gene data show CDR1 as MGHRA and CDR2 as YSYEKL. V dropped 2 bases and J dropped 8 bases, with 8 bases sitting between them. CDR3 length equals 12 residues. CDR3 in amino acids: CASSQRVATQYF. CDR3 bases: TGCGCCAGCAGCCAACGTGTGGCTACGCAGTATTTT.

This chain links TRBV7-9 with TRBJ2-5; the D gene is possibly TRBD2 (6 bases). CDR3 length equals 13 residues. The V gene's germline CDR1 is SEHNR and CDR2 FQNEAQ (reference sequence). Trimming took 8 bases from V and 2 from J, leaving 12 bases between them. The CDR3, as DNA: TGTGCCAGCTTACCCGGACTACAAGAGACCCAGTACTTC. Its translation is CASLPGLQETQYF.

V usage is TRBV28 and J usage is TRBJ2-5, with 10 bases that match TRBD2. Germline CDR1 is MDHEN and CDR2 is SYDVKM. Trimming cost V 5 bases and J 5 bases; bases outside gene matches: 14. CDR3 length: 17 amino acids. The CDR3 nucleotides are TGTGCCAGCAGTGGCTGGCTAGCGGGAGACCGCGGGGAGACCCAGTACTTC. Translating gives CASSGWLAGDRGETQYF. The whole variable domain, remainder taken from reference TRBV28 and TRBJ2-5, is DVKVTQSSRYLVKRTGEKVFLECVQDMDHENMFWYRQDPGLGLRLIYFSYDVKMKEKGDIPEGYSVSREKKERFSLILESASTNQTSMYLCASSGWLAGDRGETQYFGPGTRLLVL.

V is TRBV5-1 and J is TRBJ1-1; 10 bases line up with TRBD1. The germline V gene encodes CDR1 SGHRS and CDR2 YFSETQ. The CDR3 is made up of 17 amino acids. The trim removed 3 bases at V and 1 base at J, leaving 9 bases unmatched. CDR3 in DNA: TGCGCCAGCAGCTCAACTCGACAGGGGGCTTGGAACACTGAAGCTTTCTTT. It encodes CASSSTRQGAWNTEAFF.

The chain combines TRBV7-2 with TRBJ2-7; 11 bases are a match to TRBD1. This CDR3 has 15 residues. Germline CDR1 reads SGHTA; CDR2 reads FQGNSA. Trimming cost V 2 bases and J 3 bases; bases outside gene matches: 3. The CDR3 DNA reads TGTGCCAGCAGCTTATGGACAGGGGGCGGCTACGAGCAGTACTTC. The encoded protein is CASSLWTGGGYEQYF.

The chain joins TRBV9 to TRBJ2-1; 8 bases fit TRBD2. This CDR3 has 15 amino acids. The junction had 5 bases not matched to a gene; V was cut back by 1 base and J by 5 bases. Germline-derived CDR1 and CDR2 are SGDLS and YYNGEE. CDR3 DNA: TGTGCCAGCAGCGTAAACGGGAGGGCCCACAATGAGCAGTTCTTC. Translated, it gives CASSVNGRAHNEQFF.

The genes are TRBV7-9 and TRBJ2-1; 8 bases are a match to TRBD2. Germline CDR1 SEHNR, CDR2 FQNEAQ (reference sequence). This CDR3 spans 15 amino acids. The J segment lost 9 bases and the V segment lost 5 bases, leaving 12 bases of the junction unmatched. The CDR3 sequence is CASSPGTRIGSEQFF. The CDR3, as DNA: TGTGCCAGCAGCCCCGGGACTAGAATAGGTAGTGAGCAGTTCTTC.

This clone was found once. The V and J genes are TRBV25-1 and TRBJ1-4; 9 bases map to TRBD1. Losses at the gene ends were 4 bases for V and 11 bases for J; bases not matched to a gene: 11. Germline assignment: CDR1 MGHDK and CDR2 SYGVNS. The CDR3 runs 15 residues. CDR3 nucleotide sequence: TGTGCCAGCAGTGGGGGACAGGGCCTACCTGGGAAACTGTTTTTT. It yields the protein CASSGGQGLPGKLFF.

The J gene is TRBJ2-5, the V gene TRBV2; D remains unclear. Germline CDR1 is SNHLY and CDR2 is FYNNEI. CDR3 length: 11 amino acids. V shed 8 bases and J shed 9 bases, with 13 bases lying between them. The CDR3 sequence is CASRYSLAQYF. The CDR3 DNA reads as TGTGCCAGCCGCTACAGTTTGGCCCAGTACTTC. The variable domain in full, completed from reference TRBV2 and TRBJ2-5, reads EPEVTQTPSHQVTQMGQEVILRCVPISNHLYFYWYRQILGQKVEFLVSFYNNEISEKSEIFDDQFSVERPDGSNFTLKIRSTKLEDSAMYFCASRYSLAQYFGPGTRLLVL.

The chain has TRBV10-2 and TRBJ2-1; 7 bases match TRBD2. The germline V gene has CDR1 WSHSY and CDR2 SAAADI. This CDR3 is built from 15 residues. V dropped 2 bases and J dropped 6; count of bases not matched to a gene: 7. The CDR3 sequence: CASSEGREWGNEQFF. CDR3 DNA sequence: TGCGCCAGCAGTGAGGGGCGGGAGTGGGGCAATGAGCAGTTCTTC.

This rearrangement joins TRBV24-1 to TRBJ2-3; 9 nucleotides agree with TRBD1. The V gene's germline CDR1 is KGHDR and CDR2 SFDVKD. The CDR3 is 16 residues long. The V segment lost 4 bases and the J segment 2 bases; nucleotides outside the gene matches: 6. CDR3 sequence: CATSDTGGQYTDTQYF. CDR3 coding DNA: TGTGCCACCAGTGACACAGGGGGCCAATACACAGATACGCAGTATTTT.

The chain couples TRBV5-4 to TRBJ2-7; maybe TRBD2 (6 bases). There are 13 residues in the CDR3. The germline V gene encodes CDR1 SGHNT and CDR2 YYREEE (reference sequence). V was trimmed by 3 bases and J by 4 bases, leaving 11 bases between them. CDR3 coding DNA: TGTGCCAGCAGCTGGGGGGAAATGTACGAGCAGTACTTC. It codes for CASSWGEMYEQYF.

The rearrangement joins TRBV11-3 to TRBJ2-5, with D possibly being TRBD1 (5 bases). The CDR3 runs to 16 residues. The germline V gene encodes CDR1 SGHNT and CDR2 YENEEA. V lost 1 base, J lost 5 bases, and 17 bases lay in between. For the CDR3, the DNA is TGTGCCAGCAGCTTAGGTCAGGGTAGCTTCTCGGAGACCCAGTACTTC. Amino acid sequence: CASSLGQGSFSETQYF.

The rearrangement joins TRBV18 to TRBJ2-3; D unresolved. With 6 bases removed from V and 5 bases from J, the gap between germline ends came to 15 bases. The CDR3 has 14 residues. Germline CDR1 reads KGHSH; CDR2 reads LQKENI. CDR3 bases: TGTGCCAGCTCTCGTGGCGGTCCACAAGATACGCAGTATTTT. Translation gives CASSRGGPQDTQYF.

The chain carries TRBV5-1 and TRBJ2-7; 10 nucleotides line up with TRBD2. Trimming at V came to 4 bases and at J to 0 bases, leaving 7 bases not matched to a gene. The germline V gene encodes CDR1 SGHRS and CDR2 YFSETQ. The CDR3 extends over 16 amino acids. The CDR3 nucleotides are TGCGCCAGCAGCCGCCTGGGACTAGCGTTCTCCTACGAGCAGTACTTC. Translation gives CASSRLGLAFSYEQYF. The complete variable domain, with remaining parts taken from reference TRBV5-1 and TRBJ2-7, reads KAGVTQTPRYLIKTRGQQVTLSCSPISGHRSVSWYQQTPGQGLQFLFEYFSETQRNKGNFPGRFSGRQFSNSRSEMNVSTLELGDSALYLCASSRLGLAFSYEQYFGPGTRLTVT.

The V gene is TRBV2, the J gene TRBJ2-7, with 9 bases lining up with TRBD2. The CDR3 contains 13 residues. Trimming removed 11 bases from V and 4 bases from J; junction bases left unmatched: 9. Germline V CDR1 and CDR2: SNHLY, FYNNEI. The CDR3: CARRASGIYEQYF. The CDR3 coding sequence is TGTGCCCGCCGGGCTAGCGGGATTTACGAGCAGTACTTC.

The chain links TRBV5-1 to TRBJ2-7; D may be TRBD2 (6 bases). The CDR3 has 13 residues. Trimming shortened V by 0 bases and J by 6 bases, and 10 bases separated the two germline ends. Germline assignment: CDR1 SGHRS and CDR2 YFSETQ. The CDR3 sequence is CASSLAPRGEQYF. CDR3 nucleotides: TGCGCCAGCAGCTTGGCTCCGCGGGGCGAGCAGTACTTC.

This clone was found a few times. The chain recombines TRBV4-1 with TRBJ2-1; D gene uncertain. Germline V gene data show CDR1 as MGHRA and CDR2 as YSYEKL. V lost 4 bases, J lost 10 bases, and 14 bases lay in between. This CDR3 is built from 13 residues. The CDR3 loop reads CASSLNRVAEQFF. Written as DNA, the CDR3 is TGCGCCAGCAGCCTTAATCGGGTGGCCGAGCAGTTCTTC.

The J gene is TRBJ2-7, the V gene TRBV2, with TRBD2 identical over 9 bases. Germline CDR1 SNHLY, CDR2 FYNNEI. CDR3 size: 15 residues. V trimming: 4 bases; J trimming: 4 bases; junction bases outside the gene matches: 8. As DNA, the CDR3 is TGTGCCAGCAGTGGGCTAGCGGGAAGCGGGTACGAGCAGTACTTC. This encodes CASSGLAGSGYEQYF.

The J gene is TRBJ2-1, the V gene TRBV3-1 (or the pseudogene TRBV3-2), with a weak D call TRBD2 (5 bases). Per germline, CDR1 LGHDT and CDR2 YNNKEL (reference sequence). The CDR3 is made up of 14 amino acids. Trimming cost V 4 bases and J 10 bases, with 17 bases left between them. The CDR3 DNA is TGTGCCAGCAGCCCAGCCCGTGGGAGTGGGGAGCAGTTCTTC. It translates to CASSPARGSGEQFF.

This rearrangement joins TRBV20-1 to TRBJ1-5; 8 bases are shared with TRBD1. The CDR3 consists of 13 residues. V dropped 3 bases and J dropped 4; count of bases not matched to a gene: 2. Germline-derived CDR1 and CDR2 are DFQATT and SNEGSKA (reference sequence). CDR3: CSASQGANQPQHF. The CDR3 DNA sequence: TGCAGTGCTAGTCAGGGGGCGAATCAGCCCCAGCATTTT.

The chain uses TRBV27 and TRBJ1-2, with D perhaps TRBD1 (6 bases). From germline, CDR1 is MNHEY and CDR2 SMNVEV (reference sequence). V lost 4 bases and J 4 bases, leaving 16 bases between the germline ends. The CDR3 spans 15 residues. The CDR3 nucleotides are TGTGCCAGCAGTTCAATAACGACAGGTGCCTATGGCTACACCTTC. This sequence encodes CASSSITTGAYGYTF.

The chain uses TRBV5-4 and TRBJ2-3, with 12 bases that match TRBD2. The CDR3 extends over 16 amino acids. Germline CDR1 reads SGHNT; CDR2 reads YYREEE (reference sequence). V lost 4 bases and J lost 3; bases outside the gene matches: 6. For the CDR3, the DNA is TGTGCCAGCAGCCCGAGACTAGCGGGAGTAACAGATACGCAGTATTTT. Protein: CASSPRLAGVTDTQYF.

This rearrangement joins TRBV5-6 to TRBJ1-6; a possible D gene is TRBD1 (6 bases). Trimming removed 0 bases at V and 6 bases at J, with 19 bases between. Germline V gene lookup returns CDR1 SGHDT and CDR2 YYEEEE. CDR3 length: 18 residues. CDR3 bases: TGTGCCAGCAGCTTGGGGGGGCCCACAGGGCTTTCTAATTCACCCCTCCACTTT. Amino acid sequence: CASSLGGPTGLSNSPLHF.

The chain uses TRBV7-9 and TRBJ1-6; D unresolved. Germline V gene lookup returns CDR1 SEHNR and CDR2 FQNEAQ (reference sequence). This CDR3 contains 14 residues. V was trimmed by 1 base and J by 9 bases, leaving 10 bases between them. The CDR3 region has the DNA TGTGCCAGCAGCTTAGGCGGGAGCTCTTCACCCCTCCACTTT. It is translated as CASSLGGSSSPLHF.

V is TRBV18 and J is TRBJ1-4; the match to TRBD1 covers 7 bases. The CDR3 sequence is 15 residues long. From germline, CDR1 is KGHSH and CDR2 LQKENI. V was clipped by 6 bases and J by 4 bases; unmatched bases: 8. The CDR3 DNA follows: TGTGCCAGCTCGCCAGGACAGGACCTTAATGAAAAACTGTTTTTT. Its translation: CASSPGQDLNEKLFF.